The source of this T cell receptor (beta chain) is a study of cytomegalovirus exposure and HLA in healthy donors. Details on this clone: Antigen specificity is unknown.

Use of 60 Vbeta and 13 Jbeta primers characterized the PCR. Sequencing was performed with immunoSEQ multiplex PCR; in TCRdb, only in-frame clones are kept and a portion is missing. Of approximately 100,000 clones listed, about 74% were seen once; the top ten hold about 2%. Findings and limits, study-wide: An assumption of roughly uniform sequencing depth across donors underlay the presence/absence analyses. TCR sequences were mostly rare, though some public TCRs occurred in many donors. A reported reduction in N-insertions relative to the 666-donor mean was seen in an Asian-associated ancestry cluster in a later analysis.

The CDR3 totals 14 residues. Deletions cut 4 bases from V and 8 bases from J, with 17 bases between. Germline assignment: CDR1 MDHEN and CDR2 SYDVKM. Material: PBMCs. This TCR came from a male donor in good health and CMV-seronegative. J is TRBJ1-2 and V is TRBV28, with D tentatively TRBD1 (6 bases). CDR3 amino acids: CASSSPGTLRGYTF. The CDR3 bases are TGTGCCAGCAGTTCCCCTGGGACACTTCGGGGCTACACCTTC.